This passage covers 29 T cell receptor beta chains from one sample sequenced in a study of shared clonotypes between healthy human individuals (dated by TCRdb to between 2020 and 2021). Library preparation was by the immunoSEQ multiplex PCR assay. In TCRdb, the immuneACCESS table is reduced to in-frame sequences with V and J assigned. These tables do not hold every clone; where another copy was compared, an unresolved V gene accounts for under half, and the others remain unexplained. The sample contains 180,000 or so clones, 90% to 95% of them found a single time. The top ten hold more than 0.065% of the sample. Specimen: naive CD4+ T cells sorted from blood. Taken with the paper, the label for cell subset or site translates to: CD45RA+ positively selected. These receptors came from a woman in her twenties or thirties in good health.

The chain recombines TRBV5-4 with TRBJ2-5; possible D gene TRBD1, 6 bases. The DNA end is a closer match to TRBJ2-7, so the J assignment may be wrong. CDR1 SGHNT and CDR2 YYREEE come from the germline V gene (reference sequence). This CDR3 comprises 15 residues. The chain's CDR3 is CASSLSGTQAYEQYF. The CDR3, as DNA: TGTGCCAGCAGCTTGTCCGGGACACAAGCCTACGAGCAGTACTTC.

The J gene is TRBJ2-7, the V gene TRBV7-9, with D uncertain. The CDR3 has 12 amino acids. Germline V gene sequence: CDR1 SEHNR, CDR2 FQNEAQ (reference sequence). With 8 bases removed from V and 0 bases from J, the gap between germline ends came to 8 bases. CDR3: CASATLSYEQYF. The CDR3 coding sequence is TGTGCCAGCGCCACCCTCTCCTACGAGCAGTACTTC.

The rearrangement uses TRBV27 and TRBJ2-1, with D maybe TRBD2 (6 bases). This CDR3 has 16 residues. Per the germline V gene, CDR1 is MNHEY and CDR2 is SMNVEV (reference sequence). The V gene lost 2 bases and the J gene lost 7 bases, with 18 bases spanning the gap. CDR3 residues: CASSLIGGNVRNEQFF. DNA for the CDR3: TGTGCCAGCAGTTTAATCGGAGGGAATGTACGGAATGAGCAGTTCTTC.

This clone was recorded only once. V and J are TRBV19 and TRBJ1-1; D is unresolved. V dropped 5 bases and J dropped 5 bases, with 15 bases sitting between them. Germline CDR1 is LNHDA and CDR2 is SQIVND (reference sequence). The CDR3 is 14 amino acids. The CDR3 bases are TGTGCCAGTAGTTTGGGCCTTATGGGGACTGAAGCTTTCTTT. Protein product: CASSLGLMGTEAFF.

The count of this clone is one. This chain links TRBV4-1 with TRBJ1-5; tentatively, D is TRBD1 (6 bases). Trimming pared 2 bases from V and 2 bases from J, leaving 10 bases between. There are 15 residues in the CDR3. The V gene's germline CDR1 is MGHRA and CDR2 YSYEKL. In DNA form, the CDR3 reads TGCGCCAGCAGCCAACCCCGACAGGGCAATCAGCCCCAGCATTTT. This codes for CASSQPRQGNQPQHF.

This clone was seen only a few times. V gene TRBV28 combines with J gene TRBJ1-2; possible D gene TRBD1, 5 bases. In germline, CDR1 is MDHEN, CDR2 SYDVKM. The CDR3 is 15 amino acids. With 2 bases removed from V and 5 bases from J, the gap between germline ends came to 15 bases. In nucleotides, the CDR3 is TGTGCCAGCAGTTTAGCTGGGCGGGGCGGGTATGGCTACACCTTC. Protein product: CASSLAGRGGYGYTF.

V usage is TRBV10-3 and J usage is TRBJ1-2; 7 positions agree with TRBD1. CDR1 is ENHRY, CDR2 SYGVKD, per germline. This CDR3 comprises 14 residues. V shed 2 bases, J shed 3 bases, and the junction held 3 bases outside the gene matches. The CDR3 sequence is CAISEGTADYGYTF. The CDR3 coding sequence is TGTGCCATCAGTGAGGGGACAGCGGACTATGGCTACACCTTC.

The chain has TRBV6-4 and TRBJ2-7; D could derive from TRBD1 or TRBD2 (5 bases each). From germline, CDR1 is MRHNA and CDR2 SNTAGT. The CDR3 has 13 amino acids. Trimming took 6 bases from V and 3 from J, leaving 12 bases between them. This CDR3 is CASSRDVGYEQYF. CDR3 coding DNA: TGTGCCAGCAGCCGGGACGTCGGCTACGAGCAGTACTTC.

The chain combines TRBV4-1 with TRBJ2-2; D is possibly TRBD1 or TRBD2 (6 bases each). Per the germline V gene, CDR1 is MGHRA and CDR2 is YSYEKL. Trimming shortened V by 1 base and J by 5 bases, and 11 bases separated the two germline ends. The CDR3 is 15 residues long. For the CDR3, the DNA is TGCGCCAGCAGCCAAGGGGGGGCAGGGACCGGGGAGCTGTTTTTT. Residues: CASSQGGAGTGELFF.

The rearrangement joins TRBV7-8 to TRBJ2-1, with 10 positions matching TRBD2. Unmatched junction bases numbered 17, after V lost 4 bases and J lost 8 bases. The CDR3 is made up of 18 amino acids. Germline lookup yields CDR1 SGHVS and CDR2 FQNEAQ. The CDR3 here is CASSSLRPKREGRDEQFF. The CDR3 nucleotides are TGTGCCAGCAGCTCCCTACGGCCCAAGCGGGAGGGCCGCGATGAGCAGTTCTTC.

The chain recombines TRBV28 with TRBJ2-7; 7 nucleotides line up with TRBD1. This CDR3 spans 16 amino acids. CDR1 and CDR2 (germline): MDHEN, SYDVKM. V was pared by 2 bases and J by 3 bases, with 10 bases of the junction left unmatched. The CDR3 protein is CASSLPHDREYYEQYF. The CDR3 DNA sequence: TGTGCCAGCAGTTTACCCCACGACAGGGAATACTACGAGCAGTACTTC.

This chain joins TRBV28 and TRBJ1-5; maybe TRBD1 (6 bases). The germline gives CDR1 MDHEN, CDR2 SYDVKM. CDR3 size: 14 residues. V lost 6 bases and J lost 4, with 13 bases in between. CDR3 bases: TGTGCCAGCAGGAGAAGACAGGTAAATCAGCCCCAGCATTTT. Translation gives CASRRRQVNQPQHF.

The rearrangement uses TRBV28 and TRBJ1-5, with D unresolved. The V and J ends lost 2 bases and 0 bases respectively, with 8 bases between them. Germline V gene sequence: CDR1 MDHEN, CDR2 SYDVKM. The CDR3 spans 15 residues. Written as DNA, the CDR3 is TGTGCCAGCAGTTTAGCAGAATATAGCAATCAGCCCCAGCATTTT. Its translation: CASSLAEYSNQPQHF. Using reference TRBV28 and TRBJ1-5 for the parts outside the CDR3, the full variable domain is DVKVTQSSRYLVKRTGEKVFLECVQDMDHENMFWYRQDPGLGLRLIYFSYDVKMKEKGDIPEGYSVSREKKERFSLILESASTNQTSMYLCASSLAEYSNQPQHFGDGTRLSIL.

This chain uses TRBV20-1 with TRBJ2-5; D is uncertain. The closer fit of TRBJ2-7 to the DNA end suggests the J call may be wrong. CDR1 and CDR2 from the germline V gene are DFQATT and SNEGSKA (reference sequence). CDR3 length: 11 residues. CDR3 in DNA: TGCAGTGCTAAACTTGGGTACGAGCAGTACTTC. It specifies CSAKLGYEQYF.

CDR3 protein: CASSLAAGTGGYGYGYTF. The CDR3 region has the DNA TGTGCCAGCAGCTTAGCCGCCGGGACAGGGGGCTACGGCTATGGCTACACCTTC. The J gene is TRBJ1-2, the V gene TRBV7-6, with 12 bases matching TRBD1. The CDR3 contains 18 residues. CDR1 and CDR2 (germline): SGHVS, FNYEAQ. The V gene end was trimmed by 0 bases and the J gene end by 4 bases; junction bases not matched to a gene: 9.

The V and J genes are TRBV4-1 and TRBJ2-1; the D is unclear. Deletions cut 0 bases from V and 0 bases from J, with 15 bases between. Looked up from germline, CDR1 is MGHRA and CDR2 is YSYEKL. The CDR3 is 18 amino acids. Here the CDR3 reads CASSQDGGAIHSYNEQFF. In nucleotides, the CDR3 is TGCGCCAGCAGCCAAGATGGCGGAGCGATACACTCCTACAATGAGCAGTTCTTC.

The chain employs TRBV7-2 and TRBJ2-7; 9 nucleotides line up with TRBD1. The V gene end was trimmed by 1 base and the J gene end by 5 bases; junction bases not matched to a gene: 9. CDR1 is SGHTA and CDR2 is FQGNSA in the germline V gene. This CDR3 is 16 amino acids long. The CDR3 DNA reads TGTGCCAGCAGCTTAGGAACAGGGGGCGCCTTGGACGAGCAGTACTTC. Translating it yields CASSLGTGGALDEQYF. The full variable domain, rest sourced from reference TRBV7-2 and TRBJ2-7, is GAGVSQSPSNKVTEKGKDVELRCDPISGHTALYWYRQSLGQGLEFLIYFQGNSAPDKSGLPSDRFSAERTGGSVSTLTIQRTQQEDSAVYLCASSLGTGGALDEQYFGPGTRLTVT.

CDR3 loop: CASSEIRDIYEQYF. The CDR3 DNA reads TGTGCCAGCAGTGAGATCCGGGACATCTACGAGCAGTACTTC. The V gene is TRBV27, the J gene TRBJ2-5; possibly TRBD1 for D (6 bases). Near its end, the DNA agrees better with TRBJ2-7, so the J call may be wrong. The CDR3 runs 14 residues. Germline V gene lookup returns CDR1 MNHEY and CDR2 SMNVEV (reference sequence).

The table lists this clone with a count of one. This chain uses TRBV29-1 with TRBJ2-4; weak D call: TRBD2 (5 bases). Germline values: CDR1 SQVTM, CDR2 ANQGSEA. This CDR3 is built from 13 residues. V lost 7 bases and J lost 6, with 16 bases in between. The CDR3, as DNA: TGCAGCGGTTACACTTTAGGGAGAAACATTCAGTACTTC. This codes for CSGYTLGRNIQYF.

The chain combines TRBV21-1 with TRBJ2-7; the table's D call, TRBD1, has no DNA check behind it. TRBV21-1 has pseudogene status. The CDR3 has 16 residues. CDR3 sequence (DNA): TGTGCCAGCAGCAAAGGTGTCAGGCCTGAGAGCTACGAGCAGTACTTC. Translating it yields CASSKGVRPESYEQYF.

The CDR3 sequence is CASSGRGRGQPQHF. Written as DNA, the CDR3 is TGTGCCAGCAGTGGGAGGGGGCGAGGGCAGCCCCAGCATTTT. The chain recombines TRBV21-1 with TRBJ1-5. TRBV21-1 is deemed a pseudogene. This CDR3 is built from 14 residues.

The chain joins TRBV7-3 to TRBJ2-6, with D possibly TRBD1 on 6 matching bases. V was cut by 5 bases and J by 1 base, with 24 bases left in between. The CDR3 is 20 residues long. Germline V CDR1 and CDR2: SGHTA, FQGTGA. This chain's CDR3 is CASSPRTVGSVGSGANVLTF. CDR3 nucleotides: TGTGCCAGCAGCCCCCGGACAGTGGGCTCGGTGGGATCTGGGGCCAACGTCCTGACTTTC.

This chain joins TRBV19 and TRBJ2-7; D remains unclear. Germline CDR1 is LNHDA and CDR2 is SQIVND (reference sequence). This CDR3 region has 12 residues. Trimming removed 5 bases at V and 5 bases at J, with 10 bases between. This CDR3 is CASSARFDEQYF. CDR3 coding DNA: TGTGCCAGTAGTGCCCGATTTGACGAGCAGTACTTC.

Here the CDR3 DNA reads TGTGCCAGCAGTTTGTTGGCGGCGTTACACAATGAGCAGTTCTTC. Translated: CASSLLAALHNEQFF. The chain links TRBV28 to TRBJ2-1; D call uncertain. The V gene lost 3 bases and the J gene lost 5 bases, with 14 bases spanning the gap. CDR3 length: 15 amino acids. CDR1 is MDHEN and CDR2 is SYDVKM in the germline V gene.

Details on this clone: Mismatch with germline at one junction end may stem from a read error. CDR3 loop: CASSVDRLRGYTF. CDR3 coding DNA: TGTGCCAGTAGTGTAGACAGGTTACGCGGCTACACCTTC. The chain joins TRBV19 to TRBJ1-2; a possible D gene is TRBD1 (6 bases). The CDR3 length is 13 residues. The germline V gene has CDR1 LNHDA and CDR2 SQIVND (reference sequence).

The V and J genes are TRBV5-1 and TRBJ2-5; 11 bases are shared with TRBD1. Germline trimming cut 5 bases from V and 5 bases from J; bases unmatched to any gene: 5. Looked up from germline, CDR1 is SGHRS and CDR2 is YFSETQ. There are 14 residues in the CDR3. The CDR3 region is CASRTDRGPETQYF. CDR3 nucleotides: TGCGCCAGCAGAACGGACAGGGGGCCTGAGACCCAGTACTTC.

This chain connects TRBV18 to TRBJ1-6, with D possibly TRBD1 on 6 matching bases. Germline V CDR1 and CDR2: KGHSH, LQKENI. The CDR3 consists of 14 residues. V dropped 6 bases and J dropped 7 bases, with 13 bases sitting between them. CDR3 region: CASSPGQANSPLHF. Written as DNA, the CDR3 is TGTGCCAGCTCTCCGGGACAAGCCAATTCACCCCTCCACTTT. The full variable domain, its missing parts supplied by reference TRBV18 and TRBJ1-6, is NAGVMQNPRHLVRRRGQEARLRCSPMKGHSHVYWYRQLPEEGLKFMVYLQKENIIDESGMPKERFSAEFPKEGPSILRIQQVVRGDSAAYFCASSPGQANSPLHFGNGTRLTVT.

The gene calls are TRBV11-2 and TRBJ2-7; weak D call: TRBD2 (6 bases). The length of the CDR3 is 15 residues. Trimming pared 4 bases from V and 2 bases from J, leaving 15 bases between. Germline V gene lookup returns CDR1 SGHAT and CDR2 FQNNGV. CDR3 nucleotide sequence: TGTGCCAGCAGCTCCTCCGGGACTGGACCCTACGAGCAGTACTTC. Its protein product is CASSSSGTGPYEQYF.

This chain connects TRBV19 to TRBJ2-7; TRBD2 agrees at 8 bases. The CDR3 sequence is 14 residues long. Looked up from germline, CDR1 is LNHDA and CDR2 is SQIVND (reference sequence). J was trimmed by 2 bases and V by 4 bases; bases with no gene match: 4. Here the CDR3 reads CASSTSGLPYEQYF. CDR3 coding DNA: TGTGCCAGTAGTACTAGCGGGCTACCCTACGAGCAGTACTTC.